This T cell receptor (beta chain) is drawn from a study of CD4+ T cells in melanoma (dated by TCRdb to the early 2020s). In the study overall: The study investigated neoantigen-specific CD4+ T cells in human melanoma. General findings and caveats noted by the study authors: The report described a correlation between neoantigen-specific CD4+ T cells and the function of CD8+ T cells, macrophages and B cells. Diverse differentiation states were reported to be shown by neoantigen-specific CD4+ T cells in melanoma.

To note about this clone: Its antigen remains undetermined. No clone much larger than this one lies a single base away; base qualities are absent.

The donors were people with melanoma. The method behind the library was the immunoSEQ multiplex PCR assay. This is the immuneACCESS table as TCRdb keeps it, with only in-frame sequences that have V and J called. A part of the clones is gone; compared with another copy, unresolved V genes explain less than half, and the rest is unexplained. The sample table records roughly 16,000 clones; approximately 76% of these occur just once. The leading ten clones occupy about an eighth of the sample. The receptor was derived from a human donor with melanoma. The source material was cells from a culture (not recorded whether cultured in vitro).

The DNA sequence is TGTGCCAGCACTCCGGTCGGGGGTAGCGCAGATACGCAGTATTTT. This encodes CASTPVGGSADTQYF. In this chain, TRBV7-9 is recombined with TRBJ2-3; the D gene is possibly TRBD2, with 6 bases matching. From the cysteine up to the phenylalanine, the CDR3 has a length of 15 residues. Kept here is only the CDR3 DNA, which spans 45 bases and is read in frame from base 1. As encoded in the germline V gene (reference sequence), CDR1 is SEHNR while CDR2 is FQNEAQ. V is pared back by 7 bases and J by 4 bases, with 18 bases lying between the germline termini.